The source of this TCR beta chain is a study of T cells in localized non-small cell lung cancer. Sequenced by immunoSEQ multiplex PCR; TCRdb stores in-frame clones only, minus some. Of about 19,000 clones in the sample, approximately 82% were seen once. Whole-study results and caveats: Uninvolved neighboring lung showed the greatest T cell clonality, exceeding tumor. Greater T cell density in blood accompanied longer overall survival. Among the top 100 tumor clones, a median about 57 appeared in adjacent lung. Sequencing involved a lone tumor region, leaving heterogeneity possible.

Points on this clone: Its antigen is unidentified.

Here the sequenced sample was peripheral blood, taken before any cancer treatment. The receptor comes from a female donor older than 55 with stage I lung adenocarcinoma.

CDR3: CASSPGQGATNEKLFF. The CDR3 nucleotides read TGTGCCAGCAGCCCGGGACAGGGTGCAACTAATGAAAAACTGTTTTTT. The rearrangement joins TRBV4-2 to TRBJ1-4, with 9 bases that match TRBD1. The CDR3 sequence is 16 residues long. Germline V gene lookup returns CDR1 LGHNA and CDR2 YNFKEQ. Trimming at V came to 4 bases and at J to 0 bases, leaving 3 bases not matched to a gene.